Listed below are T cell receptor beta chains from one sample, sequenced in a study of shared clonotypes between healthy human individuals. Some clones are missing from TCRdb's copy, which holds only in-frame ones; the method was immunoSEQ multiplex PCR. The sample lists millions of clones, roughly 95% occurring once. Sequencing was carried out using naive CD4+ T cells sorted from blood. These receptor sequences come from a man aged 18 to 30 in good health. CDR3s include the opening cysteine and the closing phenylalanine or tryptophan. The D gene is left open where the match is weak. Not all rows give a size; the values are once, few, many and, for expanded clones, a class.

size | J | D | V | DNA | CDR3
NA | TRBJ1-6 | NA | TRBV5-1 | TGCGCCAGCAGCTTGGAGCAGGGTGGTTCACCCCTCCACTTT | CASSLEQGGSPLHF
NA | TRBJ2-7 | NA | TRBV6-1 | TGTGCCAGCAGACTCACAGGGAGCTCCTACGAGCAGTACTTC | CASRLTGSSYEQYF
NA | TRBJ2-3 | TRBD1 | TRBV4-3 | TGCGCCAGCAGCCAGGGACAGGGAAACACAGATACGCAGTATTTT | CASSQGQGNTDTQYF
NA | TRBJ2-7 | NA | TRBV30 | TGTGCCTGGAACCGAGGATTCACCTACGAGCAGTACTTC | CAWNRGFTYEQYF
NA | TRBJ1-3 | NA | TRBV6-5 | TGTGCCAGCAGTTACGACAGAACATCCTCTGGAAACACCATATATTTT | CASSYDRTSSGNTIYF
NA | TRBJ1-5 | NA | TRBV15 | TGTGCCACCAGCGGGAGGTATAGCAATCAGCCCCAGCATTTT | CATSGRYSNQPQHF
NA | TRBJ1-1 | NA | TRBV30 | TGTGCCTGGACCGTTGCAATAAACACTGAAGCTTTCTTT | CAWTVAINTEAFF
NA | TRBJ2-3 | NA | TRBV7-9 | TGTGCCAGCAGCTCTAAACCGGTGATTAGCACAGATACGCAGTATTTT | CASSSKPVISTDTQYF
NA | TRBJ1-1 | TRBD1 | TRBV5-1 | TGCGCCAGCAGCTGGGACAGGGGAAGAACTGAAGCTTTCTTT | CASSWDRGRTEAFF
NA | TRBJ2-1 | TRBD2 | TRBV7-9 | TGTGCCAGCAGCTTAGGGGGCGGGAGCGGTATCGATGAGCAGTTCTTC | CASSLGGGSGIDEQFF
NA | TRBJ1-1 | TRBD1 | TRBV10-3 | TGTGCCATCAGTGTGACAGGGGCCACTGAAGCTTTCTTT | CAISVTGATEAFF
NA | TRBJ1-1 | NA | TRBV5-1 | TGCGCCAGCAGCGCAGGGGATTTGGGCGCTGGAGCTTTCTTT | CASSAGDLGAGAFF
NA | TRBJ2-7 | NA | TRBV7-2 | TGTGCCAGCAGCTTAGCGCTAGGGAGGATCTACGAGCAGTACTTC | CASSLALGRIYEQYF
NA | TRBJ2-7 | TRBD1 | TRBV11-3 | TGTGCCAGCAGCTTAAACGCGGACAGGGTTACCGAGCAGTACTTC | CASSLNADRVTEQYF
NA | TRBJ1-2 | NA | TRBV20-1 | TGCAGTGTCGGGGGCTACACCTTC | CSVGGYTF
NA | TRBJ2-7 | TRBD2 | TRBV7-2 | TGTGCCAGCAGCTCAGAGACTCTAGCGGTCACCCGAGGCGAGCAGTACTTC | CASSSETLAVTRGEQYF
NA | TRBJ1-1 | NA | TRBV9 | TGTGCCAGCACCTTCCTCGAGGACACTGAAGCTTTCTTT | CASTFLEDTEAFF
once | TRBJ2-7 | NA | TRBV6-5 | TGTGCCAGCAGTTATAGCCGGGGCCCTTCCTACGAGCAGTACTTC | CASSYSRGPSYEQYF
NA | TRBJ2-7 | TRBD2 | TRBV7-2 | TGTGCCAGCAGCCCCTCCGGGACTATTACCTACGAGCAGTACTTC | CASSPSGTITYEQYF
NA | TRBJ2-3 | NA | TRBV5-1 | TGCGCCAGCAGCCTGGTCCAAGTCACAGATACGCAGTATTTT | CASSLVQVTDTQYF
NA | TRBJ1-3 | NA | TRBV5-1 | TGCGCCAGCAGCTTGGCCCCCTCATTACGGGGAAACACCATATATTTT | CASSLAPSLRGNTIYF
NA | TRBJ2-1 | TRBD2 | TRBV5-1 | TGCGCCAGCAGCTCCGGGACTAGCGGGACTCTCTCCTACAATGAGCAGTTCTTC | CASSSGTSGTLSYNEQFF
once | TRBJ1-2 | TRBD1 | TRBV6-1 | TGTGCCAGCAGTGAAGCTTTGAGGACAGGGATCGGCTACACCTTC | CASSEALRTGIGYTF
NA | TRBJ2-7 | NA | TRBV11-3 | TGTGCCAGCAGCTTAGGGGGATCCTACGAGCAGTACTTC | CASSLGGSYEQYF
once | TRBJ2-1 | NA | TRBV4-3 | TGCGCCAGCAGCCAAGAGTCGAACTACAATGAGCAGTTCTTC | CASSQESNYNEQFF
NA | TRBJ2-3 | TRBD2 | TRBV7-2 | TGTGCCAGCAGCTCGGCAGCGGGACTTAGCACAGATACGCAGTATTTT | CASSSAAGLSTDTQYF
NA | TRBJ2-1 | TRBD1 | TRBV2 | TGTGCCAGCAGTGACCGGGGGACAGGGGGAGGTGAGCAGTTCTTC | CASSDRGTGGGEQFF
NA | TRBJ1-4 | NA | TRBV5-6 | TGTGCCAGCAGCTTAGGGCCCGGGACGTTTAATGAAAAACTGTTTTTT | CASSLGPGTFNEKLFF
NA | TRBJ2-7 | NA | TRBV18 | TGTGCCAGCTCACCCGAAGGGGTATCCTACGAGCAGTACTTC | CASSPEGVSYEQYF
NA | TRBJ2-1 | TRBD2 | TRBV9 | TGTGCCAGCAGCGCTGCCGTACCTAGCGGCACGTTTTACAATGAGCAGTTCTTC | CASSAAVPSGTFYNEQFF
NA | TRBJ1-2 | TRBD1 | TRBV20-1 | TGCAGTGCTAATCCCGGGACAGGAGATTTCTTC | CSANPGTGDFF
NA | TRBJ1-2 | NA | TRBV6-5 | TGTGCCAGCAGTCGGACACTGCCCAACTATGGCTACACCTTC | CASSRTLPNYGYTF
once | TRBJ2-7 | NA | TRBV7-2 | TGTGCCAGCAGGCCCCCCGGCCGGTCCTACGAGCAGTACTTC | CASRPPGRSYEQYF
NA | TRBJ1-5 | NA | TRBV5-6 | TGTGCCAGCAGCCAGATCCGGGAGGGCAATCAGCCCCAGCATTTT | CASSQIREGNQPQHF
NA | TRBJ2-3 | TRBD1 | TRBV7-9 | TGTGCCAGCAGCGGAGGGGGACAGGGTTTAGATACGCAGTATTTT | CASSGGGQGLDTQYF
NA | TRBJ1-1 | NA | TRBV7-8 | TGTGCCAGCAGCCCATTTGGAACCTTAAACACTGAAGCTTTCTTT | CASSPFGTLNTEAFF
once | TRBJ2-1 | NA | TRBV2 | TGTGCCAGCAGAACTTGGACGCGGACGGGCAATGAGCAGTTCTTC | CASRTWTRTGNEQFF
NA | TRBJ2-1 | TRBD2 | TRBV6-1 | TGTGCCAGCAGCCGCGGGGGAGGGCCGTCCAATGAGCAGTTCTTC | CASSRGGGPSNEQFF
NA | TRBJ1-3 | NA | TRBV5-1 | TGCGCCAGCAGCTCGCAGGGTACTGGAAACACCATATATTTT | CASSSQGTGNTIYF
NA | TRBJ1-1 | NA | TRBV6-6 | TGTGCCAGCAGTTACGGTGGTGAGGGGACTGAAGCTTTCTTT | CASSYGGEGTEAFF
NA | TRBJ1-5 | TRBD1 | TRBV18 | TGTGCCAGCTCACCGGGGCAGGGGGTGGGCAATCAGCCCCAGCATTTT | CASSPGQGVGNQPQHF
once | TRBJ1-6 | NA | TRBV5-1 | TGCGCCAGCAGCTTATGGGGGTCACCCCTCCACTTT | CASSLWGSPLHF
once | TRBJ1-2 | TRBD1 | TRBV7-8 | TGTGCCAGCAGCATGACAGGGGTTGGCTATGGCTACACCTTC | CASSMTGVGYGYTF
NA | TRBJ2-5 | TRBD2 | TRBV5-1 | TGCGCCAGCAGCCCACGGGGGGGAGTTGTGCGGCAAGAGACCCAGTACTTC | CASSPRGGVVRQETQYF
NA | TRBJ1-2 | NA | TRBV27 | TGTGCCAGCAGTTTATCGGGGCGGACGTGGGGCTACACCTTC | CASSLSGRTWGYTF
NA | TRBJ1-4 | NA | TRBV20-1 | TGCAGTGCTAGATCCGGACAGCCACTGTTTTTT | CSARSGQPLFF